Listed here are 13 T cell receptor beta chains from one sample, sequenced in a study of regulatory T cells in long-lasting Graves disease. The time point denotes: persistent/refractory GD, antithyroid drugs over 5 years with positive TRAb. The TCR library was prepared using RNA isolated from PBMCs. iRepertoire HTBI primers and Arm-PCR of CDR3 regions built TCR beta libraries. MiXCR, applied by TCRdb to the multiplex PCR reads, yields one record per CDR3 protein. Of around 510,000 distinct CDR3 sequences listed, around 21% were seen once; the top ten hold over 7.5%. The material was peripheral blood mononuclear cells (PBMCs), obtained when the disease was refractory, from a patient treated with antithyroid drugs. These receptors were collected from a female donor with Graves disease.

This clonotype was seen a handful of times. The chain joins TRBV9 to TRBJ2-7; 13 nucleotides align to TRBD2. CDR3 length: 17 residues. Unmatched junction bases numbered 12, after V lost 4 bases and J lost 5 bases. Germline loops: CDR1 SGDLS, CDR2 YYNGEE. This chain's CDR3 is CASSLGLAGVATHEQYF. The CDR3 region has the DNA TGTGCCAGCAGCCTCGGACTAGCGGGAGTAGCTACCCACGAGCAGTACTTC.

This clonotype was found once. The chain joins TRBV6-1 to TRBJ2-5; D may be TRBD2 (6 bases). V lost 6 bases, J lost 5 bases, and 19 bases lay in between. The CDR3 runs to 15 residues. CDR1 and CDR2 from the germline V gene are MNHNS and SASEGT. CDR3 in amino acids: CASSSPGGLEETQYF. The CDR3 region has the DNA TGTGCCAGCAGCTCGCCTGGGGGGTTGGAGGAGACCCAGTACTTC.

This clonotype occurred a few times. CDR3 nucleotides: TGTGCCAGCAGCTCCAATGATTATTACGAGCAGTACTTC. Protein: CASSSNDYYEQYF. The chain links TRBV7-9 to TRBJ2-7; D is ambiguous. Per germline, CDR1 SEHNR and CDR2 FQNEAQ (reference sequence). Trimming pared 4 bases from V and 4 bases from J, leaving 11 bases between. The CDR3 sequence is 13 residues long.

This clonotype occurred a few times. V gene TRBV5-5 combines with J gene TRBJ1-4; 8 nucleotides agree with TRBD1. The germline V gene encodes CDR1 SGHKS and CDR2 YYEKEE (reference sequence). Trimming at V came to 1 base and at J to 7 bases, leaving 3 bases not matched to a gene. The CDR3 contains 14 residues. The CDR3 spells CASSLSTGAEKLFF. For the CDR3, the DNA is TGTGCCAGCAGCTTGTCGACAGGGGCTGAAAAACTGTTTTTT.

In this sample, this clonotype turned up many times. The chain links TRBV28 to TRBJ1-4; tentatively, D is TRBD1 (6 bases). Germline V gene data show CDR1 as MDHEN and CDR2 as SYDVKM. The V gene lost 6 bases and the J gene lost 7 bases, with 18 bases spanning the gap. The CDR3 length is 15 residues. Here the CDR3 reads CASRDIGRGGEKLFF. In DNA form, the CDR3 reads TGTGCCAGCAGGGACATCGGCAGGGGAGGTGAAAAACTGTTTTTT.

The chain uses TRBV9 and TRBJ1-2; no clear D. CDR1 and CDR2 from the germline V gene are SGDLS and YYNGEE. V was cut by 1 base and J by 0 bases, with 7 bases left in between. The CDR3 length is 14 residues. The CDR3 DNA sequence: TGTGCCAGCAGCGTATCTCCAGCTAACTATGGCTACACCTTC. Protein product: CASSVSPANYGYTF. Drawing the rest from reference TRBV9 and TRBJ1-2, the complete variable domain is DSGVTQTPKHLITATGQRVTLRCSPRSGDLSVYWYQQSLDQGLQFLIQYYNGEERAKGNILERFSAQQFPDLHSELNLSSLELGDSALYFCASSVSPANYGYTFGSGTRLTVV.

This clonotype has only a few counts. The chain recombines TRBV27 with TRBJ2-7, with unresolved D. Germline V gene sequence: CDR1 MNHEY, CDR2 SMNVEV (reference sequence). V was clipped by 6 bases and J by 6 bases, with 15 bases between them. CDR3 length: 13 amino acids. The CDR3 sequence is CASSPTLTSEQYF. CDR3 nucleotide sequence: TGTGCCAGCAGCCCTACCTTGACCAGCGAGCAGTACTTC.

V gene TRBV30 combines with J gene TRBJ2-2; 7 bases line up with TRBD2. Unmatched junction bases numbered 5, after V lost 1 base and J lost 6 bases. Germline V gene lookup returns CDR1 GTSNPN and CDR2 SVGIG (reference sequence). The CDR3 totals 14 residues. CDR3 DNA sequence: TGTGCCTGGAGTGGTCTAGCGGTAGCCGGGGAGCTGTTTTTT. It encodes CAWSGLAVAGELFF.

The chain has TRBV6-1 and TRBJ1-1; D is uncertain. The CDR3 covers 13 residues. Trimming pared 11 bases from V and 0 bases from J, leaving 13 bases between. Germline values: CDR1 MNHNS, CDR2 SASEGT. The CDR3 DNA reads as TGTGCCGTCCAAGGGAATTTGAACACTGAAGCTTTCTTT. It translates to CAVQGNLNTEAFF.

This clonotype was counted ten times or more. The chain has TRBV12-3 or TRBV12-4 and TRBJ1-2, with unresolved D. This CDR3 comprises 12 residues. The germline V and J ends were trimmed by 5 bases and 8 bases, with 12 bases remaining between them. The CDR3 region is CASSTGARGYTF. The CDR3 DNA follows: TGTGCCAGCAGTACGGGCGCCAGGGGCTACACCTTC.

A word on this clonotype: It differs at one base from a far larger clone, so likely a read error. The CDR3 region has the DNA TGTGCCAGCAGCCACCCCCCAAAACAGGGCTATGGCTACACCTTC. Its protein is CASSHPPKQGYGYTF. The J gene is TRBJ1-2, the V gene TRBV11-1, with a weak D call TRBD1 (6 bases). This CDR3 has 15 amino acids. Trimming pared 5 bases from V and 4 bases from J, leaving 17 bases between. Germline V lookup: CDR1 SGHAT, CDR2 FQDESV (reference sequence).

This clonotype was picked up a small number of times. V gene TRBV28 combines with J gene TRBJ2-5; 12 bases are shared with TRBD2. Germline V gene sequence: CDR1 MDHEN, CDR2 SYDVKM. Unmatched junction bases numbered 10, after V lost 4 bases and J lost 7 bases. This CDR3 has 16 residues. The CDR3 nucleotides read TGTGCCAGCAGTTCGAGCTGGACTAGCGGGGTCAGGACCCAGTACTTC. Translation: CASSSSWTSGVRTQYF.

This clonotype was seen many times. The chain joins TRBV28 to TRBJ2-7; tentative D call: TRBD1 (6 bases). Germline V gene sequence: CDR1 MDHEN, CDR2 SYDVKM. V was pared by 8 bases and J by 3 bases, with 11 bases between. The CDR3 covers 12 residues. The chain's CDR3 is CASWGLDYEQYF. The CDR3 DNA sequence: TGTGCCAGCTGGGGGCTAGACTACGAGCAGTACTTC.